Each of the 10 T cell receptor beta chains below was sequenced from the same sample in a study of control samples from healthy donors and cancer patients. The repertoire was sequenced with immunoSEQ multiplex PCR; TCRdb's copy has only in-frame clones and lacks some. The profile shows 8,000 to 11,000 clones, approximately 90% of them singletons. The material sequenced was PBMCs. Every receptor here comes from a man between 60 and 70 years old with colorectal cancer.

The J gene is TRBJ2-3, the V gene TRBV6-5, with 10 bases fitting TRBD2. CDR1 and CDR2 (germline): MNHEY, SVGAGI. Trimming at V came to 4 bases and at J to 2 bases, leaving 6 bases not matched to a gene. The CDR3 sequence is 16 residues long. CDR3 DNA: TGTGCCAGCAGTTTTTTAGCGGGGGGACCCACAGATACGCAGTATTTT. It translates to CASSFLAGGPTDTQYF.

The V gene is TRBV30, the J gene TRBJ1-2; no definite D call. The CDR3 is made up of 15 amino acids. Germline CDR1 GTSNPN, CDR2 SVGIG (reference sequence). V lost 5 bases to trimming and J lost 0 bases, with 16 bases between them. The CDR3 loop is CAWARGRRANYGYTF. CDR3 nucleotides: TGTGCCTGGGCGCGAGGACGGAGAGCTAACTATGGCTACACCTTC.

This chain connects TRBV9 to TRBJ2-7; 7 nucleotides match TRBD1. The CDR3 loop spans 15 amino acids. Germline values: CDR1 SGDLS, CDR2 YYNGEE. V lost 4 bases, J lost 3 bases, and 10 bases stayed unmatched. The CDR3 bases are TGTGCCAGCAGCCCTGACGCACAGGGGTACTACGAGCAGTACTTC. It translates to CASSPDAQGYYEQYF.

The CDR3 reads CASGHRGGPAAGELFF. The CDR3 nucleotides are TGCGCCAGCGGACACCGGGGGGGGCCGGCGGCCGGGGAGCTGTTTTTT. The chain uses TRBV4-3 and TRBJ2-2, with 8 bases lining up with TRBD2. The CDR3 is 16 amino acids. CDR1 is LGHNA and CDR2 is YSLEER in the germline V gene. V dropped 8 bases and J dropped 6; count of bases not matched to a gene: 14.

This clone was found once. The chain recombines TRBV6-5 with TRBJ1-1; 8 nucleotides line up with TRBD1. The CDR3 totals 15 residues. Per the germline V gene, CDR1 is MNHEY and CDR2 is SVGAGI. V was clipped by 6 bases and J by 6 bases; unmatched bases: 12. The CDR3 is CASRGRTGWFAEAFF. DNA of the CDR3: TGTGCCAGCAGGGGTAGGACAGGGTGGTTCGCTGAAGCTTTCTTT.

CDR3 nucleotide sequence: TGTGCCAGCAGCTTGAGGGACAGGGTCTTCGATTCACCCCTCCACTTT. It codes for CASSLRDRVFDSPLHF. The genes are TRBV5-5 and TRBJ1-6, with 9 bases lining up with TRBD1. This CDR3 spans 16 amino acids. With 1 base clipped from V and 8 bases from J, the junction kept 7 bases outside the gene matches. CDR1 SGHKS and CDR2 YYEKEE come from the germline V gene (reference sequence).

V usage is TRBV2 and J usage is TRBJ1-1; 8 bases agree with TRBD1. Trimming cost V 6 bases and J 4 bases; bases outside gene matches: 4. The V gene's germline CDR1 is SNHLY and CDR2 FYNNEI. This CDR3 is built from 13 residues. The CDR3 DNA reads TGTGCCAGCAGGCGACAGGGGTCCACTGAAGCTTTCTTT. This sequence encodes CASRRQGSTEAFF. The full variable domain, in which reference TRBV2 and TRBJ1-1 provide the parts outside the CDR3, is EPEVTQTPSHQVTQMGQEVILRCVPISNHLYFYWYRQILGQKVEFLVSFYNNEISEKSEIFDDQFSVERPDGSNFTLKIRSTKLEDSAMYFCASRRQGSTEAFFGQGTRLTVV.

The V gene is TRBV6-1, the J gene TRBJ1-4; D gene unclear. The ends were cut back, 2 bases at V and 8 bases at J, with 18 bases in the middle. The germline V gene encodes CDR1 MNHNS and CDR2 SASEGT. The CDR3 length is 16 residues. CDR3 nucleotides: TGTGCCAGCAGTGAAAAGACAATCGGATTCTGGGAAAAACTGTTTTTT. This gives the protein CASSEKTIGFWEKLFF.

This chain connects TRBV5-6 to TRBJ2-2; no firm D call. Germline V gene sequence: CDR1 SGHDT, CDR2 YYEEEE. The V end lost 1 base, the J end lost 6 bases, and 10 bases lay between the germline ends. This CDR3 is 14 amino acids long. The CDR3: CASSLYPGAGELFF. The CDR3 bases are TGTGCCAGCAGCTTGTACCCTGGGGCCGGGGAGCTGTTTTTT.

The chain combines TRBV7-2 with TRBJ1-2; D call uncertain. Germline-derived CDR1 and CDR2 are SGHTA and FQGNSA. This CDR3 is 17 amino acids long. V was shortened by 5 bases and J by 7 bases, with 26 bases between the two germline ends. The CDR3 region has the DNA TGTGCCAGCAGCCCAATTCCGCGGCGCAAAAGTGACTCTGGCTACACCTTC. Translated: CASSPIPRRKSDSGYTF.